The entry below describes one T cell receptor beta chain. This sample stems from a study of blood T cell repertoires in COVID-19. In the source study's methods: Estimation of nucleated cell counts was performed using reference gene primer amplification. The data were produced by immunoSEQ multiplex PCR, yet TCRdb's version contains in-frame clones alone and is incomplete. The V and J calls and clone size are taken from that table; D and trimming were inferred from the DNA. The sample lists 200,000 to 300,000 clones, approximately 90% seen once, with about 7% in the top ten. The trim removed 3 bases at V and 2 bases at J, leaving 4 bases unmatched. Germline CDR1 reads SEHNR; CDR2 reads FQNEAQ (reference sequence). The CDR3 is 16 amino acids.

The rearrangement joins TRBV7-9 to TRBJ2-3, with 11 bases identical to TRBD2. This clonotype was sampled from a man aged 55 to 69 who had recovered from COVID-19. Sequencing used peripheral blood. The CDR3 DNA follows: TGTGCCAGCAGCTTTACTAGCGGGGGATTCACAGATACGCAGTATTTT. Translated: CASSFTSGGFTDTQYF.